This T cell receptor beta chain derives from a study of blood T cell repertoires in COVID-19. Background on the study: Some COVID-19 samples were acute and others convalescent; all came from the United States, Italy and Spain.

This CDR3 comprises 15 residues. With V trimmed by 5 bases and J by 4 bases, 6 bases remained unmatched. The V gene's germline CDR1 is SQVTM and CDR2 ANQGSEA. This clone was picked up one time. As processed by the authors: Amplification of reference gene primers provided the estimated nucleated cell counts. Here immunoSEQ multiplex PCR was the method, and the copy in TCRdb shows in-frame clones only, minus some. V, J and clone size were drawn from that table, and D and trimming were deduced from the DNA. The repertoire holds about 200,000 clones, 70% to 90% seen once, with over 10% in the top ten. This TCR derives from a human donor in a cohort sampled during active COVID-19. This sequence joins TRBV29-1 and TRBJ2-2; 11 bases match TRBD1. Sequencing input: peripheral blood. CDR3 in DNA: TGCAGCGTTACTATAGGGACAGGGGGCACCGGGGAGCTGTTTTTT. Protein sequence: CSVTIGTGGTGELFF.